This T cell receptor (beta chain) derives from a study of beta chain features in type 1 diabetes. Whole-study results and caveats: Type 1 diabetes patients showed a moderate but significant shortening of TCRB CDR3s in all four CD4+ subsets. Insertions were fewer and deletions more numerous at VDJ junctions in type 1 diabetes patients. Patients and controls would be equally affected if PCR favored shorter templates.

CDR3 length: 15 residues. V dropped 7 bases and J dropped 0 bases, with 13 bases sitting between them. Germline lookup yields CDR1 SGHTA and CDR2 FQGNSA. For this clone: Its antigen is not identified. Other nucleotide sequences in the sample specify the same CDR3.

Reverse transcription of all isolated RNA meant that expressed TCRB transcripts were sequenced. Only in-frame clones appear in the TCRdb table, and some are missing; sequencing was by immunoSEQ multiplex PCR. The table has a few hundred thousand clones, approximately 16% seen once. The receptor was isolated from a young man with type 1 diabetes. Material for sequencing was naive CD4+ T cells from blood. V and J are TRBV7-2 and TRBJ2-1; D gene uncertain. The CDR3 loop is CASTLGGSSYNEQFF. DNA for the CDR3: TGTGCCAGCACCCTGGGCGGCAGCTCCTACAATGAGCAGTTCTTC.